This record concerns one TCR beta chain sequence. Its antigen is unknown. These data originate in a study of OX40 agonist ivuxolimab in advanced cancers. Study at large: Males comprised 82.7% of the group, whose mean age was about 62 years (range roughly 23 to 80).

Germline-derived CDR1 and CDR2 are SGHDT and YYEEEE. V lost 2 bases to trimming and J lost 2 bases, with 17 bases between them. CDR3 size: 16 residues. Systemic immunosuppression or a history of autoimmune disease excluded patients. Sequenced by immunoSEQ multiplex PCR; TCRdb stores in-frame clones only, minus some. This sample has 40,000 or so clones, with 88% found just once. The study, taken as a whole, reports: Determination of antigen specificity was not performed for the expanded peripheral T cells.

Sequences were derived from CD4+ or CD8+ T cells sorted from blood, sampled in a trial of the OX40 agonist ivuxolimab. The V call is TRBV5-6, the J call TRBJ2-7; D is unresolved. This TCR derives from an adult with an advanced solid tumor such as melanoma, head and neck, liver or kidney cancer. CDR3 sequence reads: CASSFRQDREAYEQYF. CDR3 in DNA: TGTGCCAGCAGCTTTCGCCAGGACCGAGAAGCCTACGAGCAGTACTTC.